This T cell receptor (beta chain) comes out of a study of cytomegalovirus exposure and HLA in healthy donors. Use of 60 Vbeta and 13 Jbeta primers characterized the PCR. Libraries were prepared by immunoSEQ multiplex PCR; TCRdb keeps only in-frame clonotypes and omits some of them. The table lists under 250,000 clones, over 80% of them singletons. There are 12 residues in the CDR3. The V end was cut by 4 bases, the J end by 4 bases, with 7 bases between. Germline V gene sequence: CDR1 SGHTA, CDR2 FQGNSA. Overall study findings and caveats: Trimming of TCR beta V- and J-genes showed a link, identified in a later analysis, to a missense DCLRE1C variant.

A remark on this clone: The target antigen is unknown.

The chain links TRBV7-2 to TRBJ1-2; TRBD1 is a possible D gene (5 bases). The material sequenced was PBMCs. This clonotype was obtained from a man aged 35-49 years in good health and CMV-seropositive. This chain's CDR3 is CASSYRPYGYTF. The CDR3 DNA sequence: TGTGCCAGCAGCTACAGGCCCTATGGCTACACCTTC.